These 20 T cell receptor beta chains came from one sample sequenced in a study of shared clonotypes between healthy human individuals. TCRdb keeps only in-frame clones here, not all; method: immunoSEQ multiplex PCR. This sample has 2 million to 2.5 million clones, with roughly 92% found just once. The sample consisted of naive CD4+ T cells from PBMCs. Sample subset: CD45RA+ positively selected. Source of these receptors: a man younger than 35 in good health. Some clones in this sample may be carry-over from other donors' samples.

The gene calls are TRBV9 and TRBJ2-3; D is unclear. The ends were cut back, 1 base at V and 2 bases at J, with 11 bases in the middle. CDR1 is SGDLS, CDR2 YYNGEE, per germline. There are 15 residues in the CDR3. Here the CDR3 DNA reads TGTGCCAGCAGCGTATTAGGGTCTAACACAGATACGCAGTATTTT. This codes for CASSVLGSNTDTQYF.

The chain couples TRBV20-1 to TRBJ2-7; D possibly uses TRBD1 or TRBD2 (5 bases each). The ends were cut back, 4 bases at V and 8 bases at J, with 9 bases in the middle. In germline, CDR1 is DFQATT, CDR2 SNEGSKA (reference sequence). This CDR3 has 10 residues. As DNA, the CDR3 is TGCAGTGCTAAACGGGGACAGCAGTACTTC. It specifies CSAKRGQQYF.

The J gene is TRBJ2-1, the V gene TRBV7-8; 10 bases match TRBD1. Germline V gene data show CDR1 as SGHVS and CDR2 as FQNEAQ. Trimming took 4 bases from V and 4 from J; bases not matched to a gene: 7. The CDR3 consists of 16 residues. The CDR3 DNA reads TGTGCCAGCAGCTCGGCCGGGGGACAGGGGTACAATGAGCAGTTCTTC. Its translation is CASSSAGGQGYNEQFF.

The chain is built from TRBV5-1 and TRBJ2-7; 7 bases agree with TRBD2. V was pared by 8 bases and J by 6 bases, with 11 bases of the junction left unmatched. CDR3 length: 13 residues. In germline, CDR1 is SGHRS, CDR2 YFSETQ. The CDR3 nucleotides read TGCGCCAGTTCCTCACTGGGGGGGGGCGAGCAGTACTTC. As protein: CASSSLGGGEQYF.

The chain combines TRBV5-1 with TRBJ2-1; TRBD2 aligns across 9 bases. CDR3 length equals 17 residues. The germline gives CDR1 SGHRS, CDR2 YFSETQ. V dropped 7 bases and J dropped 7; count of bases not matched to a gene: 18. The CDR3 reads CASRPRGGAGGLNEQFF. Here the CDR3 DNA reads TGCGCCAGCCGCCCTCGGGGGGGGGCGGGAGGGTTGAATGAGCAGTTCTTC.

The chain carries TRBV10-3 and TRBJ2-3, with 8 bases matching TRBD2. The CDR3 spans 17 residues. Germline assignment: CDR1 ENHRY and CDR2 SYGVKD. Trimming removed 2 bases from V and 2 bases from J; junction bases left unmatched: 9. The CDR3 loop is CAISEPLGLADTDTQYF. CDR3 nucleotide sequence: TGTGCCATCAGTGAGCCGCTCGGACTAGCAGACACAGATACGCAGTATTTT.

The chain is built from TRBV5-6 and TRBJ2-7; D perhaps matches TRBD2 (7 bases). The V end was cut by 1 base, the J end by 6 bases, with 14 bases between. Looked up from germline, CDR1 is SGHDT and CDR2 is YYEEEE. This CDR3 comprises 14 residues. The CDR3 protein is CASSLRGRAPEQYF. The DNA for the CDR3 is TGTGCCAGCAGCTTGAGGGGGAGGGCCCCCGAGCAGTACTTC.

The V and J genes are TRBV9 and TRBJ2-3, with D maybe TRBD1 (7 bases). Germline CDR1 and CDR2: SGDLS and YYNGEE. V was pared by 4 bases and J by 1 base, with 28 bases between. The CDR3 covers 20 residues. Here the CDR3 reads CASSPGGWREILRGTDTQYF. Written as DNA, the CDR3 is TGTGCCAGCAGCCCAGGGGGTTGGCGGGAAATACTCCGTGGCACAGATACGCAGTATTTT.

This chain uses TRBV28 with TRBJ2-3; unclear D gene. Trimming took 5 bases from V and 6 from J, leaving 6 bases between them. The length of the CDR3 is 11 residues. Per the germline V gene, CDR1 is MDHEN and CDR2 is SYDVKM. Written as DNA, the CDR3 is TGTGCCAGCAGTACTATGGATACGCAGTATTTT. Protein product: CASSTMDTQYF.

The V call is TRBV5-4, the J call TRBJ2-1; tentative D call: TRBD2 (5 bases). Germline V gene lookup returns CDR1 SGHNT and CDR2 YYREEE (reference sequence). The V end was cut by 2 bases, the J end by 8 bases, with 23 bases between. The CDR3 length is 17 residues. The CDR3 sequence: CASSFSVGGLPRDEQFF. For the CDR3, the DNA is TGTGCCAGCAGCTTTTCTGTTGGAGGCCTCCCGCGGGATGAGCAGTTCTTC. Together with reference TRBV5-4 and TRBJ2-1, the CDR3 gives the full variable domain: ETGVTQSPTHLIKTRGQQVTLRCSSQSGHNTVSWYQQALGQGPQFIFQYYREEENGRGNFPPRFSGLQFPNYSSELNVNALELDDSALYLCASSFSVGGLPRDEQFFGPGTRLTVL.

This chain links TRBV11-2 with TRBJ1-1; D remains ambiguous. The CDR3 spans 15 residues. Germline CDR1 SGHAT, CDR2 FQNNGV. V dropped 2 bases and J dropped 0 bases, with 10 bases sitting between them. The CDR3 sequence: CASSLTGFMNTEAFF. CDR3 bases: TGTGCCAGCAGCTTAACGGGATTCATGAACACTGAAGCTTTCTTT.

The chain carries TRBV28 and TRBJ2-7, with D possibly matching TRBD2 (5 bases). This CDR3 contains 15 residues. Germline-derived CDR1 and CDR2 are MDHEN and SYDVKM. Trimming stripped 2 bases from V and 2 bases from J, with 13 bases between. CDR3: CASSLSAGGPYEQYF. In DNA, the CDR3 is TGTGCCAGCAGTTTAAGTGCGGGTGGACCCTACGAGCAGTACTTC.

The genes are TRBV5-1 and TRBJ2-2; 7 bases line up with TRBD2. The CDR3 covers 15 residues. The trim removed 2 bases at V and 6 bases at J, leaving 7 bases unmatched. CDR1 and CDR2 (germline): SGHRS, YFSETQ. The CDR3 loop reads CASSLGLEFSGELFF. CDR3 nucleotide sequence: TGCGCCAGCAGCTTAGGACTAGAATTTTCCGGGGAGCTGTTTTTT.

This clone was seen a single time. This sequence joins TRBV27 and TRBJ2-2; D is unclear. Per the germline V gene, CDR1 is MNHEY and CDR2 is SMNVEV (reference sequence). There are 14 residues in the CDR3. Trimming shortened V by 4 bases and J by 6 bases, and 12 bases separated the two germline ends. The CDR3 DNA reads as TGTGCCAGCAGTTCTCAGTTTATTTCCGGGGAGCTGTTTTTT. It encodes CASSSQFISGELFF.

This chain joins TRBV28 and TRBJ1-4, with D unresolved. The V and J ends lost 6 bases and 5 bases respectively, with 16 bases between them. Germline V gene lookup returns CDR1 MDHEN and CDR2 SYDVKM. This CDR3 spans 15 amino acids. CDR3 protein: CASRKPVLMNEKLFF. CDR3 coding DNA: TGTGCCAGCAGAAAACCTGTTCTAATGAATGAAAAACTGTTTTTT.

The V call is TRBV19, the J call TRBJ1-3, with D perhaps matching TRBD1 (6 bases). Germline V CDR1 and CDR2: LNHDA, SQIVND (reference sequence). This CDR3 has 15 amino acids. V was clipped by 4 bases and J by 4 bases, with 14 bases between them. As DNA, the CDR3 is TGTGCCAGTAGTACTGGACAGAGCCTGGGAAACACCATATATTTT. Translating gives CASSTGQSLGNTIYF.

The rearrangement joins TRBV5-4 to TRBJ2-7; 8 nucleotides line up with TRBD2. CDR3 length: 16 amino acids. Germline trimming cut 0 bases from V and 0 bases from J; bases unmatched to any gene: 5. CDR1 and CDR2 from the germline V gene are SGHNT and YYREEE (reference sequence). The DNA of the CDR3 is TGTGCCAGCAGCTTGGCGGTAGCGGGGTACTCCTACGAGCAGTACTTC. It translates to CASSLAVAGYSYEQYF.

The table lists this clone with a count of one. V usage is TRBV28 and J usage is TRBJ2-1; 14 bases fit TRBD2. The CDR3 consists of 17 residues. V lost 5 bases to trimming and J lost 6 bases; unmatched junction nucleotides: 9. CDR1 is MDHEN, CDR2 SYDVKM, per germline. The CDR3 DNA follows: TGTGCCAGCAGTCTCCTTGGACTAGCGGGAGGATTCAATGAGCAGTTCTTC. Translated, it gives CASSLLGLAGGFNEQFF.

The chain's CDR3 is CASSVTGGTEAFF. CDR3 nucleotide sequence: TGCGCCAGCAGCGTTACAGGGGGCACTGAAGCTTTCTTT. The chain combines TRBV5-1 with TRBJ1-1, with 8 bases identical to TRBD1. Per germline, CDR1 SGHRS and CDR2 YFSETQ. The CDR3 covers 13 residues. Germline trimming cut 4 bases from V and 4 bases from J; bases unmatched to any gene: 3.

The chain employs TRBV28 and TRBJ1-5; D is perhaps TRBD1 (6 bases). Germline V CDR1 and CDR2: MDHEN, SYDVKM. This CDR3 contains 21 residues. Trimming took off 3 bases at V and 2 bases at J, with 29 bases between the two ends. CDR3 amino acids: CASSFGLFSTGIGGGNQPQHF. The DNA for the CDR3 is TGTGCCAGCAGTTTTGGTCTTTTTTCCACAGGGATCGGGGGGGGCAATCAGCCCCAGCATTTT.